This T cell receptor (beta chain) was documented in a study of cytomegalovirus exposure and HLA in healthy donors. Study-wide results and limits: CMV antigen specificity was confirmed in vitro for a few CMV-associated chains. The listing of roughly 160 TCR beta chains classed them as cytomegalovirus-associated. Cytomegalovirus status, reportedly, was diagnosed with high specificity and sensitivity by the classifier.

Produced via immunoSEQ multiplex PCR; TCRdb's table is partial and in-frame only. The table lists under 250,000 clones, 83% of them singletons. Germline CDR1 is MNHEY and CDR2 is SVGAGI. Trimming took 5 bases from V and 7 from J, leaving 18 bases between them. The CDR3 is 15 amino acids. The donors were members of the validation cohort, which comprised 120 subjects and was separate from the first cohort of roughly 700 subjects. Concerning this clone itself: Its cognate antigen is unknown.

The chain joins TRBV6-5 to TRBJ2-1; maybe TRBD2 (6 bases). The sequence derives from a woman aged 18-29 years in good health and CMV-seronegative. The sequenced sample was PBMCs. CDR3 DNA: TGTGCCAGCAGTCGTGGCGCGGGACGCTCGAATGAGCAGTTCTTC. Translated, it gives CASSRGAGRSNEQFF.